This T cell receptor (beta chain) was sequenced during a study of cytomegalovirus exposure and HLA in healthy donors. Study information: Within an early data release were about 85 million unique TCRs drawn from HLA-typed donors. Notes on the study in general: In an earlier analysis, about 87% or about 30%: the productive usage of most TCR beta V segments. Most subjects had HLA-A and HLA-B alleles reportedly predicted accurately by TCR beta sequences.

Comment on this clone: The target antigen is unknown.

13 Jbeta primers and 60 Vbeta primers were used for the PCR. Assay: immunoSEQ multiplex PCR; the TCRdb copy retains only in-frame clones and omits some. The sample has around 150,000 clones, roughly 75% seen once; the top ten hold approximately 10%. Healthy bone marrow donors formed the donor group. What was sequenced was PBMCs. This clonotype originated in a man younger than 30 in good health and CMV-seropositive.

CDR3 loop: CASSSLETQYF. CDR3 bases: TGTGCCAGCAGCTCATTAGAGACCCAGTACTTC. The rearrangement links TRBV11-2 to TRBJ2-5; D remains ambiguous. The CDR3 contains 11 residues. Germline V lookup: CDR1 SGHAT, CDR2 FQNNGV. Trimming cost V 4 bases and J 4 bases, with 4 bases left between them.